Presented here are 18 T cell receptor beta chains from one specimen sequenced in a study of blood T cell repertoires in COVID-19. This table comes from immunoSEQ multiplex PCR, and its TCRdb copy is limited to in-frame clones, with some not included. The sample comprises approximately 22,000 clones, roughly nine tenths of which are singletons, and 6% rests with the top ten. The sequencing sample was made of peripheral blood. Every receptor here comes from a human donor in a cohort sampled during active COVID-19.

The chain uses TRBV27 and TRBJ2-1; D remains ambiguous. Germline values: CDR1 MNHEY, CDR2 SMNVEV (reference sequence). The CDR3 is 13 residues long. V was pared by 6 bases and J by 4 bases, with 10 bases between. CDR3 protein: CASSDGAYNEQFF. The CDR3 nucleotides read TGTGCCAGCAGCGACGGAGCGTACAATGAGCAGTTCTTC.

The rearrangement links TRBV6-5 to TRBJ2-7, with TRBD2 identical over 7 bases. This CDR3 has 14 residues. J was trimmed by 5 bases and V by 6 bases; bases with no gene match: 10. Germline lookup yields CDR1 MNHEY and CDR2 SVGAGI. The CDR3 sequence: CASRQSAGIDEQYF. The CDR3 nucleotides read TGTGCCAGCAGACAGTCAGCGGGAATCGACGAGCAGTACTTC.

This sequence joins TRBV18 and TRBJ2-1; 11 bases line up with TRBD2. This CDR3 has 15 residues. Germline assignment: CDR1 KGHSH and CDR2 LQKENI. J was trimmed by 9 bases and V by 3 bases; bases with no gene match: 7. The CDR3 spells CASSPNSGRAGEQFF. The CDR3 DNA is TGTGCCAGCTCACCTAATAGCGGGAGGGCCGGTGAGCAGTTCTTC.

V gene TRBV5-1 combines with J gene TRBJ1-1; D call uncertain. The CDR3 is made up of 16 amino acids. V lost 3 bases to trimming and J lost 5 bases, with 20 bases between them. From germline, CDR1 is SGHRS and CDR2 YFSETQ. This CDR3 is CASSSDFSSLGTEAFF. In DNA form, the CDR3 reads TGCGCCAGCAGCTCGGACTTCTCCTCGTTGGGGACTGAAGCTTTCTTT.

The chain employs TRBV7-8 and TRBJ2-5, with 11 bases lining up with TRBD2. The CDR3 has 18 residues. The germline gives CDR1 SGHVS, CDR2 FQNEAQ. V shed 5 bases and J 2 bases; nucleotides not matched to a gene: 13. In nucleotides, the CDR3 is TGTGCCAGCAGCCAGCCCGGATCTAGCGGGAGGAAACAAGAGACCCAGTACTTC. Its translation: CASSQPGSSGRKQETQYF.

This chain joins TRBV7-9 and TRBJ2-7; D might be TRBD1 (6 bases). The CDR3 covers 14 residues. The germline CDR1 and CDR2 sequences are SEHNR and FQNEAQ (reference sequence). V was cut by 4 bases and J by 6 bases, with 16 bases left in between. The CDR3 bases are TGTGCCAGCAGCTCAGCGGACAGTACTAGCGAGCAGTACTTC. Its protein product is CASSSADSTSEQYF. Full variable domain (remainder filled in from reference TRBV7-9 and TRBJ2-7): DTGVSQNPRHKITKRGQNVTFRCDPISEHNRLYWYRQTLGQGPEFLTYFQNEAQLEKSRLLSDRFSAERPKGSFSTLEIQRTEQGDSAMYLCASSSADSTSEQYFGPGTRLTVT.

The chain uses TRBV28 and TRBJ1-5, with a weak D call TRBD1 (5 bases). Germline loops: CDR1 MDHEN, CDR2 SYDVKM. The V gene lost 6 bases and the J gene lost 3 bases, with 15 bases spanning the gap. This CDR3 is built from 15 residues. The CDR3 here is CASRPSGGVNQPQHF. CDR3 bases: TGTGCCAGCAGACCTTCGGGGGGGGTCAATCAGCCCCAGCATTTT.

A single count supports this clone. The V call is TRBV28, the J call TRBJ1-5, with 9 positions matching TRBD1. Germline lookup yields CDR1 MDHEN and CDR2 SYDVKM. The length of the CDR3 is 15 residues. V lost 6 bases and J lost 1; bases outside the gene matches: 4. The chain's CDR3 is CASRDRGPSNQPQHF. The CDR3 nucleotides are TGTGCCAGCAGGGACAGGGGACCAAGCAATCAGCCCCAGCATTTT.

The rearrangement joins TRBV30 to TRBJ2-7; the D gene is possibly TRBD2 (6 bases). CDR3 length: 13 residues. Trimming removed 0 bases at V and 4 bases at J, with 10 bases between. Germline V gives CDR1 GTSNPN, CDR2 SVGIG (reference sequence). CDR3 amino acids: CAWSVLEGYEQYF. Written as DNA, the CDR3 is TGTGCCTGGAGTGTACTGGAGGGTTACGAGCAGTACTTC.

V is TRBV19 and J is TRBJ1-2; D unresolved. The CDR3 totals 14 residues. Trimming shortened V by 6 bases and J by 4 bases, and 15 bases separated the two germline ends. CDR1 and CDR2 from the germline V gene are LNHDA and SQIVND (reference sequence). Written as DNA, the CDR3 is TGTGCCAGTAGATCGGGTACGGAAGGCTATGGCTACACCTTC. Residues: CASRSGTEGYGYTF. Complete variable domain (other parts from reference TRBV19 and TRBJ1-2): DGGITQSPKYLFRKEGQNVTLSCEQNLNHDAMYWYRQDPGQGLRLIYYSQIVNDFQKGDIAEGYSVSREKKESFPLTVTSAQKNPTAFYLCASRSGTEGYGYTFGSGTRLTVV.

This chain uses TRBV5-1 with TRBJ1-1, with TRBD1 matching 7 bases. CDR1 and CDR2 (germline): SGHRS, YFSETQ. The CDR3 covers 14 residues. J gave up 3 bases and V 2 bases, and 4 bases lay outside the gene matches. CDR3 protein: CASSLVTGHTEAFF. The CDR3 DNA reads as TGCGCCAGCAGCTTAGTGACAGGGCACACTGAAGCTTTCTTT.

This chain links TRBV18 with TRBJ1-2; TRBD1 aligns across 10 bases. The CDR3 spans 17 residues. After removal of 3 bases from V and 2 bases from J, the junction contained 9 bases not matched to a gene. Germline V gene lookup returns CDR1 KGHSH and CDR2 LQKENI. CDR3 loop: CASSPGQGKSTNYGYTF. CDR3 coding DNA: TGTGCCAGCTCACCGGGACAGGGGAAGAGCACCAACTATGGCTACACCTTC. Full variable domain (missing parts from reference TRBV18 and TRBJ1-2): NAGVMQNPRHLVRRRGQEARLRCSPMKGHSHVYWYRQLPEEGLKFMVYLQKENIIDESGMPKERFSAEFPKEGPSILRIQQVVRGDSAAYFCASSPGQGKSTNYGYTFGSGTRLTVV.

V and J are TRBV24-1 and TRBJ2-3, with 9 bases fitting TRBD1. The V gene's germline CDR1 is KGHDR and CDR2 SFDVKD. J gave up 2 bases and V 4 bases, and 6 bases lay outside the gene matches. The CDR3 spans 16 residues. DNA for the CDR3: TGTGCCACCAGTGAACCCGGACAGGGGATCACAGATACGCAGTATTTT. Translated: CATSEPGQGITDTQYF.

J is TRBJ2-2 and V is TRBV13; D gene ambiguous. Trimming cost V 6 bases and J 4 bases, with 18 bases left between them. Germline V gene lookup returns CDR1 PRHDT and CDR2 FYEKMQ (reference sequence). The CDR3 runs to 16 residues. The CDR3 DNA reads as TGTGCCAGCAGGTCCCGTTCGCAGGTGAGCACCGGGGAGCTGTTTTTT. Protein product: CASRSRSQVSTGELFF.

The J gene is TRBJ2-3, the V gene TRBV28, with no clear D. Trimming shortened V by 4 bases and J by 2 bases, and 4 bases separated the two germline ends. This CDR3 contains 12 residues. The germline V gene encodes CDR1 MDHEN and CDR2 SYDVKM. CDR3 DNA sequence: TGTGCCAGCAGTTCCCACACAGATACGCAGTATTTT. It encodes CASSSHTDTQYF.

The chain combines TRBV18 with TRBJ2-7; maybe TRBD1 (5 bases). V dropped 4 bases and J dropped 5 bases, with 12 bases sitting between them. The V gene's germline CDR1 is KGHSH and CDR2 LQKENI. The CDR3 sequence is 13 residues long. The CDR3 sequence is CASSLLRANEQYF. For the CDR3, the DNA is TGTGCCAGCTCACTCCTCAGGGCCAACGAGCAGTACTTC.

The chain couples TRBV6-5 to TRBJ1-6; 9 bases fit TRBD1. Germline CDR1 reads MNHEY; CDR2 reads SVGAGI. J lost 5 bases, V lost 11 bases, and 1 base had no gene match. The CDR3 consists of 12 residues. The CDR3 nucleotides read TGTGCCGGACAGGGGAATAATTCACCCCTCCACTTT. This sequence encodes CAGQGNNSPLHF.

This clone was counted a few times. V and J are TRBV3-1 (or the pseudogene TRBV3-2) and TRBJ2-1, with 10 bases lining up with TRBD2. This CDR3 spans 15 amino acids. With V trimmed by 6 bases and J by 7 bases, 9 bases remained unmatched. Germline assignment: CDR1 LGHDT and CDR2 YNNKEL (reference sequence). CDR3 coding DNA: TGTGCCAGCAGTCGAAGCGGGAGGGCCCAAAATGAGCAGTTCTTC. It specifies CASSRSGRAQNEQFF.